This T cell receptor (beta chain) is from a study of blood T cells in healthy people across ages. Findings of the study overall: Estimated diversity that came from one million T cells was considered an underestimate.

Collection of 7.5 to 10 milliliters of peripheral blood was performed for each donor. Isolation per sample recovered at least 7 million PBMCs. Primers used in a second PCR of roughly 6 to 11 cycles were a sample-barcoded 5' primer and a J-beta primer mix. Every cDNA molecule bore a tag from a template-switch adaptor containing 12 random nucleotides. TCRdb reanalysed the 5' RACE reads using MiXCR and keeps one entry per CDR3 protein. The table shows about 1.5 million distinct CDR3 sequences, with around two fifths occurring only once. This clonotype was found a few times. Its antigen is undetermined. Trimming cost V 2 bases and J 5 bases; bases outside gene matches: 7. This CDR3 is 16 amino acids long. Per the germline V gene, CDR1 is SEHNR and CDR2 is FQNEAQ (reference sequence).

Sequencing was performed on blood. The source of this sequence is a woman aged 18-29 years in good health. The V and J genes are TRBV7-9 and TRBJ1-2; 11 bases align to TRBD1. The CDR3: CASSLSSGTGGYGYTF. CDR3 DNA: TGTGCCAGCAGCTTATCCTCCGGGACAGGGGGGTATGGCTACACCTTC.